Following are 12 T cell receptor beta chains from one sample sequenced in a study of CXCR3-negative and CXCR3-positive naive CD8 T cells. It was by 5' RACE with UMI labels that the TRB cDNA libraries were prepared. After re-calling the 5' RACE reads, TCRdb lists one entry per CDR3 protein, DNA absent. Here the sample table reports 100,000 to 150,000 distinct CDR3 sequences. The sample consisted of naive CXCR3- CD8+ T cells from blood. Indicated subset: CD45RO-CCR7+CD27+CD95- naive CD8+ T cells lacking CXCR3 (TNR3-). The receptors were gathered from a human donor in good health. Some clones in this sample may be carry-over from other donors' samples.

This rearrangement joins TRBV4-2 to TRBJ2-5; as DNA is missing, the TRBD2 call by TCRdb cannot be tested. Per germline, CDR1 LGHNA and CDR2 YNFKEQ. This CDR3 contains 19 residues. The CDR3 reads CASSQGGGFTGVIQETQYF.

The chain is built from TRBV12-3 or TRBV12-4 and TRBJ1-2. The CDR3 is made up of 11 amino acids. CDR3 sequence: CASSFRAGYTF.

This chain joins TRBV15 and TRBJ2-1. The CDR3 covers 11 residues. Germline V lookup: CDR1 LNHNV, CDR2 YYDKDF (reference sequence). The CDR3 reads CATSEAAEQFF.

The chain has TRBV29-1 and TRBJ2-7; with no DNA, the TCRdb D assignment of TRBD2 cannot be verified. Germline values: CDR1 SQVTM, CDR2 ANQGSEA. This CDR3 has 13 amino acids. The CDR3 loop is CSVGGTSGYEQYF.

The chain joins TRBV3-1 to TRBJ2-1; absent DNA, TCRdb's TRBD1 call cannot be checked. The CDR3 is 16 residues long. Germline-derived CDR1 and CDR2 are LGHDT and YNNKEL (reference sequence). The CDR3 sequence: CASSQDSPSSYNEQFF.

The chain employs TRBV7-9 and TRBJ2-1; TCRdb returns TRBD1, unconfirmable since there is no DNA. In germline, CDR1 is SEHNR, CDR2 FQNEAQ (reference sequence). The CDR3 is made up of 16 amino acids. The CDR3 sequence is CASSLASWDKYNEQFF.

V usage is TRBV20-1 and J usage is TRBJ2-7; the D call of TRBD2 rests on TCRdb alone, since no DNA is present to check it. Germline CDR1 DFQATT, CDR2 SNEGSKA (reference sequence). The CDR3 length is 14 residues. CDR3 region: CSARLISGGLEQYF.

This rearrangement joins TRBV29-1 to TRBJ2-3; TCRdb reports TRBD2, a call that lacks DNA to check it against. Germline loops: CDR1 SQVTM, CDR2 ANQGSEA. This CDR3 comprises 13 residues. CDR3 protein: CSVAGGGTDTQYF.

CDR3 region: CASSLPGGPSPYEQYF. The chain employs TRBV7-6 and TRBJ2-7; TCRdb lists TRBD2, though no DNA is available to test this call. The CDR3 sequence is 16 residues long. Germline lookup yields CDR1 SGHVS and CDR2 FNYEAQ.

The chain combines TRBV13 with TRBJ2-5; TCRdb reports TRBD2, a call that lacks DNA to check it against. The germline CDR1 and CDR2 sequences are PRHDT and FYEKMQ (reference sequence). The CDR3 contains 16 residues. CDR3 sequence: CASSLAESGGQETQYF. Using reference TRBV13 and TRBJ2-5 for the parts outside the CDR3, the full variable domain is AAGVIQSPRHLIKEKRETATLKCYPIPRHDTVYWYQQGPGQDPQFLISFYEKMQSDKGSIPDRFSAQQFSDYHSELNMSSLELGDSALYFCASSLAESGGQETQYFGPGTRLLVL.

The rearrangement joins TRBV30 to TRBJ2-5; TCRdb names TRBD1, which stays unverified in the absence of DNA. The germline gives CDR1 GTSNPN, CDR2 SVGIG (reference sequence). The CDR3 consists of 17 residues. CDR3 in amino acids: CAWRKFPLGQGGETQYF. Supplemented by reference TRBV30 and TRBJ2-5, the full variable domain reads SQTIHQWPATLVQPVGSPLSLECTVEGTSNPNLYWYRQAAGRGLQLLFYSVGIGQISSEVPQNLSASRPQDRQFILSSKKLLLSDSGFYLCAWRKFPLGQGGETQYFGPGTRLLVL.

The V gene is TRBV7-8, the J gene TRBJ2-1; TCRdb's D gene call, TRBD2, goes unchecked for lack of DNA. Per the germline V gene, CDR1 is SGHVS and CDR2 is FQNEAQ. The CDR3 is 16 amino acids. The CDR3 protein is CASSLLAGELYNEQFF.